The 26 T cell receptor beta chains below all came from one sample that was sequenced in a study of identical twins. A single record per CDR3 protein comes from TCRdb applying MiXCR to the 5' RACE reads. Of some 300,000 distinct CDR3 sequences in the sample, 9% to 15% were seen once. A further study also used this sample, focusing on yellow fever vaccine responses in identical twins.

Specimen: CD8+ T cells sorted from blood. The source is a young woman in good health.

The chain uses TRBV20-1 and TRBJ2-7, with TRBD1 matching over 7 bases. Unmatched junction bases numbered 8, after V lost 2 bases and J lost 4 bases. CDR1 is DFQATT and CDR2 is SNEGSKA in the germline V gene (reference sequence). This CDR3 is built from 14 residues. CDR3 protein: CSARNRDRQYEQYF. CDR3 DNA sequence: TGCAGTGCTAGAAACCGGGACAGACAGTACGAGCAGTACTTC.

In its sample, this clonotype was seen many times. The V call is TRBV20-1, the J call TRBJ2-7; unclear D gene. V lost 0 bases, J lost 8 bases, and 20 bases lay in between. This CDR3 comprises 15 residues. Germline-derived CDR1 and CDR2 are DFQATT and SNEGSKA (reference sequence). The CDR3 DNA reads as TGCAGTGCTAGAGATGCCAGGACCCAAGAATTTCAGCAGTACGTC. Translated: CSARDARTQEFQQYV.

This clonotype has more than one count but fewer than ten. J is TRBJ2-5 and V is TRBV12-5, with D hard to call. The CDR3 covers 17 residues. The V gene's germline CDR1 is LGHNT and CDR2 FRNRAP. V was trimmed by 0 bases and J by 2 bases, leaving 16 bases between them. The CDR3 is CASGLVKKSRLQETQYF. The CDR3, as DNA: TGTGCTAGTGGTTTGGTAAAGAAAAGCCGGTTGCAAGAGACCCAGTACTTC.

The table lists this clonotype with a few counts. This chain uses TRBV13 with TRBJ2-3; 9 nucleotides match TRBD2. V dropped 6 bases and J dropped 7; count of bases not matched to a gene: 11. Germline V gene lookup returns CDR1 PRHDT and CDR2 FYEKMQ (reference sequence). This CDR3 spans 15 amino acids. CDR3: CASSPPGSGRNTQYF. The CDR3 nucleotides read TGTGCCAGCAGTCCTCCGGGGAGCGGGAGGAATACGCAGTATTTT.

This clonotype was seen more than once but under ten times. The chain recombines TRBV27 with TRBJ1-1, with unresolved D. This CDR3 spans 13 amino acids. V was clipped by 5 bases and J by 0 bases, with 7 bases between them. Germline-derived CDR1 and CDR2 are MNHEY and SMNVEV (reference sequence). CDR3 nucleotide sequence: TGTGCCAGCAGTGTCGGGGTGAACACTGAAGCTTTCTTT. Protein: CASSVGVNTEAFF.

The V gene is TRBV7-9, the J gene TRBJ2-1; TRBD2 matches 10 bases. Germline assignment: CDR1 SEHNR and CDR2 FQNEAQ (reference sequence). The J segment lost 3 bases and the V segment lost 1 base, leaving 6 bases of the junction unmatched. The CDR3 extends over 17 amino acids. CDR3 protein: CASSLDVLAGLYNEQFF. The CDR3 DNA reads TGTGCCAGCAGCTTAGATGTACTAGCGGGGCTCTACAATGAGCAGTTCTTC.

This clonotype has ten or more counts. The J gene is TRBJ2-1, the V gene TRBV15, with 8 bases identical to TRBD1. The germline gives CDR1 LNHNV, CDR2 YYDKDF (reference sequence). The CDR3 is 15 residues long. The junction had 5 bases not matched to a gene; V was cut back by 5 bases and J by 2 bases. The CDR3 here is CATSGGQGPYNEQFF. DNA of the CDR3: TGTGCCACCAGCGGCGGACAGGGCCCCTACAATGAGCAGTTCTTC. Complete variable domain (other parts from reference TRBV15 and TRBJ2-1): DAMVIQNPRYQVTQFGKPVTLSCSQTLNHNVMYWYQQKSSQAPKLLFHYYDKDFNNEADTPDNFQSRRPNTSFCFLDIRSPGLGDTAMYLCATSGGQGPYNEQFFGPGTRLTVL.

This clonotype was seen ten or more times. The V gene is TRBV24-1, the J gene TRBJ2-2; possible D gene TRBD2, 6 bases. CDR1 and CDR2 (germline): KGHDR, SFDVKD. CDR3 length: 15 residues. Trimming took 3 bases from V and 3 from J, leaving 10 bases between them. Here the CDR3 DNA reads TGTGCCACCAGTGATAAGACTAGGGACACCGGGGAGCTGTTTTTT. Translating it yields CATSDKTRDTGELFF.

The chain couples TRBV13 to TRBJ2-5; 9 positions match TRBD1. V lost 3 bases and J lost 5; bases outside the gene matches: 4. Per germline, CDR1 PRHDT and CDR2 FYEKMQ (reference sequence). CDR3 size: 14 residues. CDR3 coding DNA: TGTGCCAGCAGCTTTACAGGGGGCGGTGAGACCCAGTACTTC. This encodes CASSFTGGGETQYF.

The CDR3 nucleotides are TGTGCCAGCAGCAAAGTACGCGGGACACCCAACTATGGCTACACCTTC. It encodes CASSKVRGTPNYGYTF. V is TRBV21-1 and J is TRBJ1-2; TRBD1, the table's D call, was not compared with the DNA. TRBV21-1 is a documented pseudogene. The CDR3 consists of 16 residues.

This clonotype was counted between two and nine times. The CDR3 DNA is TGCAGTGCTAGGCAGGGACAGTCCTCTGGGGCCAACGTCCTGACTTTC. Translating gives CSARQGQSSGANVLTF. The V gene is TRBV20-1, the J gene TRBJ2-6, with 7 positions matching TRBD1. This CDR3 is 16 amino acids long. Germline loops: CDR1 DFQATT, CDR2 SNEGSKA (reference sequence). Trimming at V came to 3 bases and at J to 0 bases, leaving 5 bases not matched to a gene.

J is TRBJ1-1 and V is TRBV7-9; D is unclear. The CDR3 contains 11 residues. The germline V gene has CDR1 SEHNR and CDR2 FQNEAQ (reference sequence). V shed 2 bases and J shed 11 bases, with 9 bases lying between them. The chain's CDR3 is CASSLRDRAFF. The CDR3, as DNA: TGTGCCAGCAGCTTAAGAGATAGGGCTTTCTTT. Drawing the rest from reference TRBV7-9 and TRBJ1-1, the complete variable domain is DTGVSQNPRHKITKRGQNVTFRCDPISEHNRLYWYRQTLGQGPEFLTYFQNEAQLEKSRLLSDRFSAERPKGSFSTLEIQRTEQGDSAMYLCASSLRDRAFFGQGTRLTVV.

This chain joins TRBV7-3 and TRBJ2-1; D possibly corresponds to TRBD2 (6 bases). Germline CDR1 reads SGHTA; CDR2 reads FQGTGA. This CDR3 spans 16 amino acids. Trimming cost V 5 bases and J 7 bases, with 21 bases left between them. The DNA for the CDR3 is TGTGCCAGCAGCCCCCTGAGCGGGTGGGAGTTTAATGAGCAGTTCTTC. This gives the protein CASSPLSGWEFNEQFF.

This clonotype was seen only a few times. V gene TRBV12-3 or TRBV12-4 combines with J gene TRBJ2-7; TRBD2 matches at 7 bases. The CDR3 spans 18 residues. With 4 bases clipped from V and 4 bases from J, the junction kept 19 bases outside the gene matches. The CDR3 DNA is TGTGCCAGCAGTTCGCTAACAAGTCTGGCGGGAGAATTGTACGAGCAGTACTTC. Amino acids: CASSSLTSLAGELYEQYF.

The chain is built from TRBV20-1 and TRBJ1-1; tentative D call: TRBD1 (5 bases). Trimming shortened V by 7 bases and J by 0 bases, and 12 bases separated the two germline ends. Per germline, CDR1 DFQATT and CDR2 SNEGSKA (reference sequence). The CDR3 totals 13 residues. CDR3: CSGLGDMNTEAFF. The CDR3 DNA is TGCAGTGGGTTGGGGGATATGAACACTGAAGCTTTCTTT.

This clonotype came up a few times. The chain employs TRBV3-1 and TRBJ2-7; D may be TRBD2 (6 bases). The CDR3 runs 15 residues. Deletions cut 0 bases from V and 6 bases from J, with 15 bases between. Per germline, CDR1 LGHDT and CDR2 YNNKEL (reference sequence). The CDR3 spells CASSQDDRELGEQYF. CDR3 coding DNA: TGTGCCAGCAGCCAAGACGACCGGGAGCTGGGCGAGCAGTACTTC.

This clonotype has more than one count but fewer than ten. V gene TRBV28 combines with J gene TRBJ2-3; 9 bases are shared with TRBD2. CDR1 MDHEN and CDR2 SYDVKM come from the germline V gene. This CDR3 has 16 amino acids. The J segment lost 6 bases and the V segment lost 3 bases, leaving 10 bases of the junction unmatched. The chain's CDR3 is CASSFPPSGVPDTQYF. The CDR3 DNA reads as TGTGCCAGCAGTTTCCCCCCTAGCGGGGTCCCCGATACGCAGTATTTT.

This clonotype was detected many times. The gene calls are TRBV20-1 and TRBJ1-2; D call uncertain. CDR1 and CDR2 from the germline V gene are DFQATT and SNEGSKA (reference sequence). Trimming cost V 3 bases and J 1 base, with 12 bases left between them. The CDR3 sequence is 14 residues long. The CDR3 DNA follows: TGCAGTGCTAGTATCACAAGGCTTAACTATGGCTACACCTTC. It is translated as CSASITRLNYGYTF.

This sequence joins TRBV4-1 and TRBJ2-5; 9 bases are shared with TRBD2. Losses at the gene ends were 2 bases for V and 5 bases for J; bases not matched to a gene: 6. The germline V gene encodes CDR1 MGHRA and CDR2 YSYEKL. The CDR3 is 15 amino acids. This CDR3 is CASSQNPGLAETQYF. DNA for the CDR3: TGCGCCAGCAGCCAAAATCCGGGACTAGCTGAGACCCAGTACTTC.

This clonotype was counted between two and nine times. J is TRBJ2-3 and V is TRBV6-1; D possibly matches TRBD1 or TRBD2 (5 bases each). There are 14 residues in the CDR3. V shed 2 bases and J shed 1 base, with 7 bases lying between them. Germline V gives CDR1 MNHNS, CDR2 SASEGT. For the CDR3, the DNA is TGTGCCAGCAGTGAACGGGACGGCACAGATACGCAGTATTTT. It codes for CASSERDGTDTQYF.

Many counts were recorded for this clonotype. The rearrangement links TRBV3-1 to TRBJ1-1, with TRBD1 matching 9 bases. Unmatched junction bases numbered 6, after V lost 4 bases and J lost 0 bases. CDR1 LGHDT and CDR2 YNNKEL come from the germline V gene (reference sequence). This CDR3 contains 16 residues. CDR3 loop: CASSPPGDRVNTEAFF. In DNA form, the CDR3 reads TGTGCCAGCAGCCCTCCTGGGGACAGGGTGAACACTGAAGCTTTCTTT.

The table lists this clonotype with a few counts. The chain employs TRBV4-1 and TRBJ2-2; possible D gene TRBD2, 5 bases. Germline CDR1 is MGHRA and CDR2 is YSYEKL. V was clipped by 4 bases and J by 4 bases, with 19 bases between them. The CDR3 is 17 amino acids. The CDR3, as DNA: TGCGCCAGCAGCCCCGAGGTTACGTCTAGCAGCACCGGGGAGCTGTTTTTT. The encoded protein is CASSPEVTSSSTGELFF.

The rearrangement joins TRBV14 to TRBJ2-5; D is perhaps TRBD2 (6 bases). CDR1 is SGHDN, CDR2 FVKESK, per germline. Deletions cut 0 bases from V and 2 bases from J, with 16 bases between. The CDR3 totals 17 residues. The CDR3 sequence: CASSQDRTGDWQETQYF. Written as DNA, the CDR3 is TGTGCCAGCAGCCAAGATCGAACCGGGGACTGGCAAGAGACCCAGTACTTC.

This clonotype was observed many times. The chain uses TRBV5-1 and TRBJ1-6; no firm D call. Germline loops: CDR1 SGHRS, CDR2 YFSETQ. The CDR3 runs to 12 residues. V shed 5 bases and J shed 8 bases, with 8 bases lying between them. In DNA, the CDR3 is TGCGCCAGCAGATGGTTTTATTCACCCCTCCACTTT. Protein product: CASRWFYSPLHF.

V and J are TRBV9 and TRBJ2-3, with a possible D match to TRBD2 (6 bases). V lost 0 bases and J 0 bases, leaving 11 bases between the germline ends. CDR3 size: 16 residues. In germline, CDR1 is SGDLS, CDR2 YYNGEE. In DNA form, the CDR3 reads TGTGCCAGCAGCGTAGCACTAGCAGCGAGCACAGATACGCAGTATTTT. It translates to CASSVALAASTDTQYF.

This sequence joins TRBV21-1 and TRBJ1-5; TRBD1, the D gene given by the table, was not confirmed from the DNA. TRBV21-1 is a pseudogene. The CDR3 is made up of 15 amino acids. The CDR3 DNA reads as TGTGCCAGCAGCGCCCCAGGGGGGAACAATCAGCCCCAGCATTTT. Protein sequence: CASSAPGGNNQPQHF.